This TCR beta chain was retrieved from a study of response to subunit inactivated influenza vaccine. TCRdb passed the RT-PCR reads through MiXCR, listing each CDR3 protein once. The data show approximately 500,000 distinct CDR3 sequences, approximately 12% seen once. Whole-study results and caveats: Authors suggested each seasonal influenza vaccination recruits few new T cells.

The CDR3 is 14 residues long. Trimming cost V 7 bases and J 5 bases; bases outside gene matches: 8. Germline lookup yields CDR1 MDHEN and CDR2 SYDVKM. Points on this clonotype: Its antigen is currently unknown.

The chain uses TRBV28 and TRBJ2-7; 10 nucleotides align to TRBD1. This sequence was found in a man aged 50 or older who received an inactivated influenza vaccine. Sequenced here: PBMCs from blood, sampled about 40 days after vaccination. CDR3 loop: CASTDGTGVHEQYF. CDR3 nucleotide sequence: TGTGCCAGCACGGACGGGACAGGGGTCCACGAGCAGTACTTC.